Listed below are T cell receptor beta chains from one sample, sequenced in a study of T-cell reconstitution after alpha-beta-depleted transplantation in children. TCRdb used MiXCR to reprocess the PCR reads, holding one entry per CDR3 protein. The table records about 460,000 distinct CDR3 sequences, under 15% of them present only once. Sequencing used PBMCs from the stem cell graft donor, obtained from the stem cell graft. The receptor set was obtained from a human donor who donated a stem cell graft to a child with combined immunodeficiency. Each CDR3 is given with its conserved first and last residue. The D gene is left open where the match is weak. Clone size appears in some rows only: once, few, many, or a class for an expanded clone.

TGTGCCAGCAGCTTAGGGACGACTAACACCGGGGAGCTGTTTTTT,CASSLGTTNTGELFF,TRBV7-3,TRBJ2-2,-,many
TGTGCCAGCTCTTACAGGGGGACTGGAAACACCATATATTTT,CASSYRGTGNTIYF,TRBV27,TRBJ1-3,TRBD1,many
TGCGCCAGCAGTTCAGGGACAGGGGCGGGCACAGATACGCAGTATTTT,CASSSGTGAGTDTQYF,TRBV5-1,TRBJ2-3,TRBD1,-
TGTGCCAGCAGTTGGACAGGGGAAGAGACCCAGTACTTC,CASSWTGEETQYF,TRBV12-3/TRBV12-4,TRBJ2-5,TRBD1,many
TGTGCCAGTAGTACCGCTCATGAGCAGTTCTTC,CASSTAHEQFF,TRBV19,TRBJ2-1,-,-
TGCAGTGCTAGAGCAGGAGCGGGGGCTTCCTACGAGCAGTACTTC,CSARAGAGASYEQYF,TRBV20-1,TRBJ2-7,TRBD2,once
TGTGCCAGCTCAGGGGCTAGCACTGAAGCTTTCTTT,CASSGASTEAFF,TRBV28,TRBJ1-1,-,-
TGTGCCAGCAGCTTAGACCTGGGGCAGGCCTACGAGCAGTACTTC,CASSLDLGQAYEQYF,TRBV11-2,TRBJ2-7,-,-
TGCGCCAGCAGCCCGGAGCCGGACTGGAATGAGCAGTTCTTC,CASSPEPDWNEQFF,TRBV5-1,TRBJ2-1,-,few
TGTGCCAGCAGCTACGACTCAATTACCTACGAGCAGTACTTC,CASSYDSITYEQYF,TRBV7-2,TRBJ2-7,-,few
TGTGCCAGCAGCGTAGATCCTTCGGGGGACAGGGACAACTACGAGCAGTACTTC,CASSVDPSGDRDNYEQYF,TRBV9,TRBJ2-7,TRBD1,few
TGTGCCATCAGGCGGAGGGAACAGGGCTACGAGCAGTACTTC,CAIRRREQGYEQYF,TRBV10-3,TRBJ2-7,-,few
TGTGCCAGCAGCAGGACCGAAGTCCACACCGGGGAGCTGTTTTTT,CASSRTEVHTGELFF,TRBV7-9,TRBJ2-2,-,many
TGTGCCAGCTCTCGGACTAGCGCCCACCAAGAGACCCAGTACTTC,CASSRTSAHQETQYF,TRBV18,TRBJ2-5,TRBD2,-
TGTGCCAGCAGCTTAAATGGGAGGGACACTGAAGCTTTCTTT,CASSLNGRDTEAFF,TRBV7-3,TRBJ1-1,-,-
TGCGCCAGCAGCCTACTGTGGGTGGGAGACTACGAGCAGTACTTC,CASSLLWVGDYEQYF,TRBV5-1,TRBJ2-7,-,few
TGCGCCAGCAGCCAAGATTGGGATCGGGGCGTGGCGTACTTC,CASSQDWDRGVAYF,TRBV4-3,TRBJ2-7,-,few
TGTGCCAGCACCCGGAGGGGGGCTGGAAACACCATATATTTT,CASTRRGAGNTIYF,TRBV28,TRBJ1-3,-,few
TGTGCCAGCAGTTCGACAGGGCTAGGGACCCAGTACTTC,CASSSTGLGTQYF,TRBV12-3/TRBV12-4,TRBJ2-5,TRBD1,many
TGTGCCACACGTGGGGTTCAGGAGACCCAGTACTTC,CATRGVQETQYF,TRBV2,TRBJ2-5,-,-
TGTGCTAGTGGTTTGGTATGTGGTAGGAAAATATTCCCGACTAGCGGCCAAGAGACCCAGTACTTC,CASGLVCGRKIFPTSGQETQYF,TRBV12-5,TRBJ2-5,TRBD2,-
TGTGCCACCAGCCGCGGAAGGACAGTTCCAGCTACGCAGTATTTT,CATSRGRTVPATQYF,TRBV15,TRBJ2-3,-,many
TGTGCCAGCAGCCCCCCCGGGGGGCTCCATACGCAGTATTTT,CASSPPGGLHTQYF,TRBV7-3,TRBJ2-3,-,-
TGCAGTGCTAAGGCAGCCCGAGCTAATCAGCCCCAGCATTTT,CSAKAARANQPQHF,TRBV20-1,TRBJ1-5,-,many
TGCGCCAGCAGCCTTCGACAGGGTTCCTATGGCTACACCTTC,CASSLRQGSYGYTF,TRBV4-3,TRBJ1-2,TRBD1,few
TGTGCCAGCAGTTTTTGGGTAGATGGGGTTGGCGAGCTGTTTTTT,CASSFWVDGVGELFF,TRBV12-3/TRBV12-4,TRBJ2-2,-,-
TGTGCCAGCACCAGCAGAGAGCCCCAGCATTTT,CASTSREPQHF,TRBV6-1,TRBJ1-5,-,-
TGTGCCAGCAGCTTGCTTTATCGGACAGGGGGAGAAAAACTGTTTTTT,CASSLLYRTGGEKLFF,TRBV5-5,TRBJ1-4,TRBD1,few
TGTGCCAGCAGGGACAGGGGGCTTATCCAAGAGACCCAGTACTTC,CASRDRGLIQETQYF,TRBV6-1,TRBJ2-5,TRBD1,-
TGCAGCGCGGCCGTACGAGCGGGAGCGATTCTTGTCACAGATACGCAGTATTTT,CSAAVRAGAILVTDTQYF,TRBV29-1,TRBJ2-3,TRBD2,many
TGTGCCAGCAGCCCGCTTTCCTACAATGAGCAGTTCTTC,CASSPLSYNEQFF,TRBV14,TRBJ2-1,-,many
TGCAGCGTTGAGAGGGGACAGAACTATGGCTACACCTTC,CSVERGQNYGYTF,TRBV29-1,TRBJ1-2,TRBD1,-
TGTGCCAGCAGCCCAGGGACTAGCGGGGGTCGGCAGTTCTTC,CASSPGTSGGRQFF,TRBV11-1,TRBJ2-1,TRBD2,-
TGCGCCAGCTCTTGGACCAAAAATCCGGTTTCACCCCTCCACTTT,CASSWTKNPVSPLHF,TRBV10-2,TRBJ1-6,-,few
TGCGCCAGCAGCCGAAGACCTAGCGGGACCTCCTACAATGAGCAGTTCTTC,CASSRRPSGTSYNEQFF,TRBV5-1,TRBJ2-1,TRBD2,many
TGCAGTGCTAGAGCCGGGGCGGGACCCTCCTACGAGCAGTACTTC,CSARAGAGPSYEQYF,TRBV20-1,TRBJ2-7,-,-
TGTGCCAGCAGCCCGAACCTACAGGGGGCGCTGAACTATGGCTACACCTTC,CASSPNLQGALNYGYTF,TRBV5-5,TRBJ1-2,TRBD1,many
TGTGCCAGCAGTGAACAAGGGTACGAGACCCAGTACTTC,CASSEQGYETQYF,TRBV6-1,TRBJ2-5,-,few
TGTGCCAGCAGTCCCCGGAGGGTCAGCTCCTACAATGAGCAGTTCTTC,CASSPRRVSSYNEQFF,TRBV7-8,TRBJ2-1,-,-
TGTGCCACCAGCAGAGTGTTCGGCGGGCCTAGCACAGATACGCAGTATTTT,CATSRVFGGPSTDTQYF,TRBV15,TRBJ2-3,-,few
TGCGCCAGCAGCTTCCGACAGACGAACACCGGGGAGCTGTTTTTT,CASSFRQTNTGELFF,TRBV5-1,TRBJ2-2,-,-
TGTGCCACCCACCCTGGACAGGGGGGAACTGAAGCTTTCTTT,CATHPGQGGTEAFF,TRBV10-3,TRBJ1-1,TRBD1,many
TGCAGCGTTGAACCAAGACTAGCGGTTAGCACAGATACGCAGTATTTT,CSVEPRLAVSTDTQYF,TRBV29-1,TRBJ2-3,TRBD2,few
TGTGCCAGCAGTTTTCAGGGCACAGATACGCAGTATTTT,CASSFQGTDTQYF,TRBV7-9,TRBJ2-3,-,many
TGCAGTGCCCCCGGGGACAACCCATCAGATACGCAGTATTTT,CSAPGDNPSDTQYF,TRBV20-1,TRBJ2-3,-,many
TGCGCCAGCAATGGAGGGAATGAGCAGTTCTTC,CASNGGNEQFF,TRBV5-1,TRBJ2-1,-,many
TGTGCCAGCAGCCCGACAGGCCGCGGGGACACCATATATTTT,CASSPTGRGDTIYF,TRBV3-1,TRBJ1-3,-,-
TGCAGTGCTAGCGAGAGGGTCCCTGAAGCTTTCTTT,CSASERVPEAFF,TRBV20-1,TRBJ1-1,-,-